What follows describes a single T cell receptor (beta chain). Assay: immunoSEQ multiplex PCR; the TCRdb copy retains only in-frame clones and omits some. The table includes 65,000 to 70,000 clones, roughly four fifths detected once. This sample is drawn from a study of T cell responses to AZD1222 COVID-19 vaccine. This TCR came from an adult in good health. Specimen: peripheral blood, collected on day 0 of AZD1222 vaccination.

The CDR3 region has the DNA TGTGCCTGGAACAATGGGGGAAATCAGCCCCAGCATTTT. This translates into CAWNNGGNQPQHF. The chain recombines TRBV30 with TRBJ1-5; TRBD1 might be the D (5 bases). Germline CDR1 GTSNPN, CDR2 SVGIG (reference sequence). This CDR3 is built from 13 residues. The germline V and J ends were trimmed by 4 bases and 4 bases, with 11 bases remaining between them.